This T cell receptor beta chain was obtained from a study of shared clonotypes between healthy human individuals. This CDR3 has 15 residues. The germline CDR1 and CDR2 sequences are MDHEN and SYDVKM. The V end was cut by 2 bases, the J end by 4 bases, with 12 bases between. The repertoire was sequenced with immunoSEQ multiplex PCR; TCRdb's copy has only in-frame clones and lacks some. The top ten clones hold under 2% of a sample with over 700,000 clones, 55% to 75% of them seen once. This TCR came from a woman in her 30s in good health. The J gene is TRBJ2-1, the V gene TRBV28, with a weak D call TRBD2 (6 bases). The sample comprised memory CD4+ T cells sorted from blood. The sample's subset: CD45RA-negative fraction. CDR3 sequence (DNA): TGTGCCAGCAGTTTACGCGCGACTAGGTACAATGAGCAGTTCTTC. It translates to CASSLRATRYNEQFF.